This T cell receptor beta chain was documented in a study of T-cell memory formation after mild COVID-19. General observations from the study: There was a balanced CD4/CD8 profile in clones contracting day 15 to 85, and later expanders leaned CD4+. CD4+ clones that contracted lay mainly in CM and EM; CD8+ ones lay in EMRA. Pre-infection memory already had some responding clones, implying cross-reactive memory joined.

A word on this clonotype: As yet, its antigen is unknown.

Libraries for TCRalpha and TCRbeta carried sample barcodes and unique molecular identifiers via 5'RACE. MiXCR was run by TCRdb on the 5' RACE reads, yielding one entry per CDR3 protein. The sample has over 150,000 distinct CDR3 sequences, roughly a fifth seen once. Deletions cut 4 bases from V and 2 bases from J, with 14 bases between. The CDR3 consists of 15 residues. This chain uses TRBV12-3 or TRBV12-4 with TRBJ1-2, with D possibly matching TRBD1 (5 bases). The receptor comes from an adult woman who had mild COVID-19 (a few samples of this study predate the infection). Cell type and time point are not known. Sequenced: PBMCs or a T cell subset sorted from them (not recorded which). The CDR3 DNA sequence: TGTGCCAGCAGTTCGTCAGGGCCCGGGAACTATGGCTACACCTTC. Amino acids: CASSSSGPGNYGYTF.